The clone carrying this T cell receptor (beta chain) has a handful of counts. Its matching antigen is unknown. These data come from a study of CD8 T cells in ankylosing spondylitis. Notes on the study in general: Seemingly characteristic of ankylosing spondylitis blood was a TCR beta motif consisting of roughly 8 highly homologous variants.

The germline gives CDR1 SQVTM, CDR2 ANQGSEA. V shed 6 bases, J shed 2 bases, and the junction held 3 bases outside the gene matches. The CDR3 runs to 13 residues. MiXCR, applied by TCRdb to the 5' RACE reads, yields one record per CDR3 protein. The top ten clones hold approximately 43% of a sample with 35,000 or so distinct CDR3 sequences, approximately 16% of them seen once. The receptor comes from a male donor with ankylosing spondylitis or in good health (not recorded which). Sequenced input: blood. This chain connects TRBV29-1 to TRBJ1-5; TRBD1 agrees at 8 bases. The chain's CDR3 is CSVQQGGNQPQHF. DNA of the CDR3: TGCAGCGTACAACAGGGGGGCAATCAGCCCCAGCATTTT. Together with reference TRBV29-1 and TRBJ1-5, the CDR3 gives the full variable domain: SAVISQKPSRDICQRGTSLTIQCQVDSQVTMMFWYRQQPGQSLTLIATANQGSEATYESGFVIDKFPISRPNLTFSTLTVSNMSPEDSSIYLCSVQQGGNQPQHFGDGTRLSIL.